The 28 T cell receptor beta chains in this list originate from one sample, sequenced in a study of beta chain features in type 1 diabetes. Findings and caveats of the study: Shortening that was moderate but significant affected the TCRB CDR3s of Type 1 diabetes patients in all four CD4+ subsets.

The antigens for these receptors are not known. All of the isolated RNA was reverse transcribed, so expressed TCRB transcripts were sequenced. Repertoires were generated with immunoSEQ multiplex PCR, while TCRdb's copy carries only in-frame clones and drops some. Of hundreds of thousands of clones in the sample, approximately 11% were seen once. The sample comprised naive CD4+ T cells from blood. The source is a young man with type 1 diabetes.

A few counts support this clone. The CDR3 nucleotides are TGTGCCAGCAGTGCCCCCCAGTACCTTGCTTATACGCAGTATTTT. Its protein is CASSAPQYLAYTQYF. This chain links TRBV25-1 with TRBJ2-3; unclear D gene. Germline CDR1 and CDR2: MGHDK and SYGVNS. The V and J ends lost 4 bases and 7 bases respectively, with 18 bases between them. The CDR3 runs 15 residues. Together with reference TRBV25-1 and TRBJ2-3, the CDR3 gives the full variable domain: EADIYQTPRYLVIGTGKKITLECSQTMGHDKMYWYQQDPGMELHLIHYSYGVNSTEKGDLSSESTVSRIRTEHFPLTLESARPSHTSQYLCASSAPQYLAYTQYFGPGTRLTVL.

The chain links TRBV5-1 to TRBJ2-3, with 10 bases matching TRBD2. The CDR3 runs to 17 residues. Germline trimming cut 0 bases from V and 2 bases from J; bases unmatched to any gene: 6. The germline V gene has CDR1 SGHRS and CDR2 YFSETQ. The CDR3 DNA reads TGCGCCAGCAGCTTGGGAGTGAGCGGGGGGGCCACAGATACGCAGTATTTT. This codes for CASSLGVSGGATDTQYF.

The rearrangement links TRBV9 to TRBJ2-3; 14 nucleotides agree with TRBD2. This CDR3 spans 15 amino acids. Trimming cost V 4 bases and J 6 bases; bases outside gene matches: 4. Germline CDR1 SGDLS, CDR2 YYNGEE. CDR3 coding DNA: TGTGCCAGCAGCAGGACTAGCGGGGGGACGGATACGCAGTATTTT. As protein: CASSRTSGGTDTQYF.

This clone was detected a few times. This chain joins TRBV7-9 and TRBJ2-1; 9 bases line up with TRBD2. Losses at the gene ends were 4 bases for V and 3 bases for J; bases not matched to a gene: 13. The length of the CDR3 is 18 residues. Germline V gene lookup returns CDR1 SEHNR and CDR2 FQNEAQ (reference sequence). DNA of the CDR3: TGTGCCAGCAGCTCCCCGGCTAGCGGGGTTAGATACTACAATGAGCAGTTCTTC. Amino acids: CASSSPASGVRYYNEQFF.

This clone was found a few times. The genes are TRBV7-3 and TRBJ1-1; the D is unclear. The CDR3 covers 15 residues. Trimming took off 2 bases at V and 0 bases at J, with 10 bases between the two ends. Germline-derived CDR1 and CDR2 are SGHTA and FQGTGA. CDR3 sequence: CASSLQVGLNTEAFF. In DNA, the CDR3 is TGTGCCAGCAGCTTACAGGTTGGGCTGAACACTGAAGCTTTCTTT.

This clone occurred a few times. The chain combines TRBV19 with TRBJ1-1, with TRBD1 as a possible D gene (6 bases). CDR3 length: 12 residues. The germline V gene has CDR1 LNHDA and CDR2 SQIVND (reference sequence). V was pared by 6 bases and J by 7 bases, with 12 bases between. In nucleotides, the CDR3 is TGTGCCAGTAGCTGGGGGCGAGGTGAAGCTTTCTTT. Protein sequence: CASSWGRGEAFF.

In its sample, this clone was seen a few times. The chain is built from TRBV18 and TRBJ2-3, with 7 bases aligning to TRBD2. Germline-derived CDR1 and CDR2 are KGHSH and LQKENI. The CDR3 spans 15 residues. Losses at the gene ends were 3 bases for V and 4 bases for J; bases not matched to a gene: 7. The CDR3: CASSPIGLVSDTQYF. CDR3 nucleotides: TGTGCCAGCTCACCCATCGGACTAGTATCAGATACGCAGTATTTT. Using reference TRBV18 and TRBJ2-3 for the parts outside the CDR3, the full variable domain is NAGVMQNPRHLVRRRGQEARLRCSPMKGHSHVYWYRQLPEEGLKFMVYLQKENIIDESGMPKERFSAEFPKEGPSILRIQQVVRGDSAAYFCASSPIGLVSDTQYFGPGTRLTVL.

The chain combines TRBV9 with TRBJ2-4; TRBD2 might be the D (5 bases). CDR3 size: 13 residues. Germline V gene lookup returns CDR1 SGDLS and CDR2 YYNGEE. Trimming shortened V by 0 bases and J by 7 bases, and 8 bases separated the two germline ends. The CDR3 here is CASSVVPGNIQYF. The DNA for the CDR3 is TGTGCCAGCAGCGTAGTTCCGGGGAACATTCAGTACTTC.

Only a few counts were recorded for this clone. The chain is built from TRBV5-1 and TRBJ1-4; 10 bases are shared with TRBD1. This CDR3 spans 13 amino acids. The germline gives CDR1 SGHRS, CDR2 YFSETQ. V shed 7 bases and J 6 bases; nucleotides not matched to a gene: 3. The CDR3 sequence: CASRTGGDEKLFF. CDR3 DNA sequence: TGCGCCAGCCGGACAGGGGGAGATGAAAAACTGTTTTTT.

The J gene is TRBJ2-7, the V gene TRBV4-1, with 7 positions matching TRBD1. The J segment lost 6 bases and the V segment lost 0 bases, leaving 8 bases of the junction unmatched. In germline, CDR1 is MGHRA, CDR2 YSYEKL. CDR3 length equals 15 residues. DNA of the CDR3: TGCGCCAGCAGCCAAGATGGTACAGGGGCCTCCGAGCAGTACTTC. Translated, it gives CASSQDGTGASEQYF.

V gene TRBV30 combines with J gene TRBJ2-1; TRBD1 matches 9 bases. The CDR3 is 13 residues long. Germline CDR1 is GTSNPN and CDR2 is SVGIG (reference sequence). The DNA for the CDR3 is TGTGGCTCGACAGGGGGCTCCTACAATGAGCAGTTCTTC. It codes for CGSTGGSYNEQFF.

This clone has more than one count but fewer than ten. The chain links TRBV7-9 to TRBJ2-7; the D gene is possibly TRBD1 (6 bases). CDR3 length: 13 amino acids. Germline CDR1 reads SEHNR; CDR2 reads FQNEAQ (reference sequence). Trimming removed 8 bases from V and 3 bases from J, with 14 bases in between. CDR3 bases: TGTGCCAGCTCACCGGGACAAGACTACGAGCAGTACTTC. The encoded protein is CASSPGQDYEQYF.

J is TRBJ2-3 and V is TRBV12-5; 10 bases are a match to TRBD2. V trimming: 3 bases; J trimming: 14 bases; junction bases outside the gene matches: 5. Per germline, CDR1 LGHNT and CDR2 FRNRAP. This CDR3 region has 12 residues. CDR3 in amino acids: CASGFSGGPSYF. For the CDR3, the DNA is TGTGCTAGTGGTTTTAGCGGGGGGCCATCGTATTTT.

In its sample, this clone was seen a few times. The CDR3 coding sequence is TGTGCCAGCAGCGTAGCCTCCCGGGCTAGCGGGGTACAAGAGACCCAGTACTTC. This sequence encodes CASSVASRASGVQETQYF. The genes are TRBV9 and TRBJ2-5, with TRBD2 matching 9 bases. Germline trimming cut 0 bases from V and 2 bases from J; bases unmatched to any gene: 11. Germline V lookup: CDR1 SGDLS, CDR2 YYNGEE. The length of the CDR3 is 18 residues.

The J gene is TRBJ2-5, the V gene TRBV5-6; D is unresolved. V shed 0 bases and J shed 5 bases, with 8 bases lying between them. CDR1 is SGHDT and CDR2 is YYEEEE in the germline V gene. CDR3 length: 13 amino acids. The CDR3 is CASSLAGDETQYF. DNA for the CDR3: TGTGCCAGCAGCTTGGCAGGTGACGAGACCCAGTACTTC.

This clone was detected only a few times. The CDR3, as DNA: TGTGCCAGCAGTGCACAGGGAAAAGGGGCCTACGAGCAGTACTTC. This gives the protein CASSAQGKGAYEQYF. The chain recombines TRBV6-5 with TRBJ2-7; the D gene is possibly TRBD1 (6 bases). V lost 5 bases and J lost 2, with 16 bases in between. CDR1 MNHEY and CDR2 SVGAGI come from the germline V gene. The CDR3 has 15 amino acids.

This clone came up a few times. The chain combines TRBV4-2 with TRBJ1-6; D is possibly TRBD1 (6 bases). This CDR3 has 13 amino acids. Trimming took 6 bases from V and 9 from J, leaving 12 bases between them. Germline V gene sequence: CDR1 LGHNA, CDR2 YNFKEQ. The CDR3 sequence is CASSTDRGSPLHF. Written as DNA, the CDR3 is TGTGCCAGCAGTACGGACAGAGGTTCACCCCTCCACTTT.

This clone was observed a handful of times. The V call is TRBV6-6, the J call TRBJ2-7, with TRBD1 matching 10 bases. Germline V lookup: CDR1 MNHNY, CDR2 SVGAGI (reference sequence). Trimming took 5 bases from V and 7 from J; bases not matched to a gene: 11. The CDR3 totals 15 residues. DNA for the CDR3: TGTGCCAGCAGTGACACCGGGACAGGGGAATATGAGCAGTACTTC. This translates into CASSDTGTGEYEQYF.

On this clone: The same CDR3 can be traced to other DNA sequences in this sample. The rearrangement joins TRBV29-1 to TRBJ1-4, with a possible D match to TRBD1 (6 bases). The CDR3 has 12 amino acids. Trimming took off 5 bases at V and 6 bases at J, with 10 bases between the two ends. CDR1 is SQVTM, CDR2 ANQGSEA, per germline. For the CDR3, the DNA is TGCAGCGTTTCTGGGGGCGATGAAAAACTGTTTTTT. Its translation: CSVSGGDEKLFF.

DNA of the CDR3: TGCGCCAGCAGCTTGGTAGAAGGCACAGATACGCAGTATTTT. It encodes CASSLVEGTDTQYF. This sequence joins TRBV5-1 and TRBJ2-3; D is undetermined. There are 14 residues in the CDR3. CDR1 SGHRS and CDR2 YFSETQ come from the germline V gene. Trimming cost V 0 bases and J 1 base, with 6 bases left between them.

The chain links TRBV2 to TRBJ1-5; tentative D call: TRBD1 (6 bases). Germline CDR1 reads SNHLY; CDR2 reads FYNNEI. CDR3 length: 15 amino acids. The ends were cut back, 5 bases at V and 9 bases at J, with 20 bases in the middle. CDR3 sequence reads: CASSLNYREGGPQHF. CDR3 coding DNA: TGTGCCAGCAGTCTCAATTACAGGGAGGGGGGGCCCCAGCATTTT.

The chain uses TRBV2 and TRBJ2-1; TRBD2 matches at 15 bases. Unmatched junction bases numbered 3, after V lost 6 bases and J lost 6 bases. There are 15 residues in the CDR3. CDR1 is SNHLY and CDR2 is FYNNEI in the germline V gene. The CDR3 sequence: CASRGLAGGSNEQFF. DNA of the CDR3: TGTGCCAGCAGGGGACTAGCGGGGGGTAGCAATGAGCAGTTCTTC.

This clone occurred a few times. The chain employs TRBV2 and TRBJ1-1; D not resolved. Trimming removed 5 bases from V and 1 base from J, with 8 bases in between. The germline V gene encodes CDR1 SNHLY and CDR2 FYNNEI. The CDR3 is made up of 13 amino acids. CDR3 region: CASSLSPNTEAFF. As DNA, the CDR3 is TGTGCCAGCAGTTTGAGCCCGAACACTGAAGCTTTCTTT.

This clone came up a few times. The chain couples TRBV6-6 to TRBJ2-2; 12 bases fit TRBD2. Germline V gives CDR1 MNHNY, CDR2 SVGAGI (reference sequence). The CDR3 runs 15 residues. V lost 5 bases to trimming and J lost 3 bases; unmatched junction nucleotides: 1. CDR3 sequence: CASSRLAGDTGELFF. In DNA, the CDR3 is TGTGCCAGCAGTCGACTAGCGGGGGACACCGGGGAGCTGTTTTTT.

About this clone: The identical CDR3 is also encoded by other nucleotide sequences in the sample. The chain uses TRBV5-1 and TRBJ2-1; D is undetermined. CDR1 is SGHRS, CDR2 YFSETQ, per germline. Trimming removed 0 bases at V and 4 bases at J, with 5 bases between. This CDR3 is 13 amino acids long. The CDR3 nucleotides read TGCGCCAGCAGCTTGGATACATACAATGAGCAGTTCTTC. Its translation is CASSLDTYNEQFF.

This clone was recorded a few times. The genes are TRBV4-2 and TRBJ2-7; D is unresolved. The V gene's germline CDR1 is LGHNA and CDR2 YNFKEQ. The CDR3 consists of 12 residues. V gave up 4 bases and J gave up 0 bases, with 4 bases separating them. The DNA of the CDR3 is TGTGCCAGCAGCCTGAGCTCCTACGAGCAGTACTTC. Translated: CASSLSSYEQYF.

This clone was picked up a small number of times. The V gene is TRBV2, the J gene TRBJ1-6; D uncertain. Trimming took 5 bases from V and 0 from J, leaving 14 bases between them. The CDR3 length is 17 residues. Germline loops: CDR1 SNHLY, CDR2 FYNNEI. CDR3 nucleotide sequence: TGTGCCAGCAGTTCTACCGGGCGGGGCTCCTATAATTCACCCCTCCACTTT. Translated: CASSSTGRGSYNSPLHF.

V gene TRBV5-6 combines with J gene TRBJ2-5, with 10 nucleotides matching TRBD1. The CDR3 contains 14 residues. With 3 bases clipped from V and 5 bases from J, the junction kept 4 bases outside the gene matches. CDR1 and CDR2 from the germline V gene are SGHDT and YYEEEE. The DNA for the CDR3 is TGTGCCAGCAGCTCGACAGGGGGCTGGGAGACCCAGTACTTC. Translation gives CASSSTGGWETQYF.